This TCR beta chain emerged from a study of T cell responses to AZD1222 COVID-19 vaccine (dated by TCRdb to the early 2020s). In the study overall: Because spike-specific TCR depth and breadth did not differ between the two schedules, AZD1222 recipients who got a second dose at roughly 4 weeks were pooled with those who got a second dose at roughly 12 weeks. A total of 233 trial participants underwent TCR sequencing, of whom about 200 had received two doses of AZD1222 and some 26 had received two doses of the MenACWY control vaccine. Enrollment into the trials was organized by age into subgroups of 18-55, 56-69 and 70-plus years, and those subgroups contained roughly 150, 30 and 60 TCR-sequenced participants, respectively.

Paper-wide results and their limitations: Participants were mostly white British and included more females than males, and it was suggested by the authors that clonal diversity may have been underestimated. Because no samples from the day 14 peak response were available, repertoires could be characterized only after the peak T cell response. Conclusions about previously exposed vaccinees were limited because only five to seven AZD1222 recipients were SARS-CoV-2 seropositive at baseline. The vaccine-associated CD4 TCRs covered the entire spike protein, and the dominant responses fell in regions 160-218 and 743-854. A significant rise in spike-specific TCR breadth and depth was observed after two AZD1222 doses relative to day 0 and relative to MenACWY recipients. In the small 56-69-year group, the increase in depth fell short of significance, most likely because of low power. Nearly half of unique spike-specific TCRs reportedly recognized epitopes outside regions mutated in the B.1.351 and B.1.1.7 variants.

The CDR3 regions of human TCRbeta chains were subjected to immunosequencing. The authors' analysis ran thus. TCRs in the repertoires were matched against a reference library of SARS-CoV-2-specific TCRs that had been generated with the MIRA antigen-specificity platform. Breadth meant the fraction of unique TCRs that were SARS-CoV-2-associated, whereas depth meant the fraction of total T cells that were SARS-CoV-2-associated. Using the MIRA data, each spike-specific TCR was mapped to the spike region that the TCR reacts to and placed in a CD4 or CD8 class. Log10-transformed breadth and depth values were compared by one-way ANOVA with Sidak's multiple comparisons tests. Not all clones reach the TCRdb copy of this immuneACCESS table, which keeps in-frame sequences only. Checked studies attribute under half of the gap to unresolved V genes and leave the rest unexplained. The V and J calls and clone size come from that table; D and trimming were worked out from the DNA. Recorded for this sample are about 150,000 clones; roughly 92% of them occurred a single time. 1.3% of the sample is taken by the ten largest.

Interpreted using the paper, the time point label stands for: baseline before first vaccination. Vaccinee samples came from UK trials COV001 and COV002, including a single-blind randomized controlled phase 2/3 trial of AZD1222 (ChAdOx1 nCoV-19) in healthy adults. For TCRbeta chain sequencing, PBMC samples from trial participants were taken at day 0 and at day 28 after the second dose. Trimming accounts for 4 bases at V and 3 bases at J, while the number of junction bases matched to no gene is 4. Spanning cysteine to phenylalanine, the CDR3 consists of 14 amino acids. The sequence is cut down to CDR3 DNA, 42 bases in frame from base 1. CDR1 is given as LNHDA and CDR2 as SQIVND, both from the germline V gene (reference sequence). Concerning this clone: No antigen is known for it. Base quality data are lacking; no much larger clone is found one base away.

The sample in question was peripheral blood, obtained on day 0 of AZD1222 vaccination. The clonotype originates from an adult in good health. The chain is encoded by TRBV19 joined to TRBJ1-2, and 8 junctional nucleotides match TRBD1. In nucleotides, the sequence is TGTGCCAGTAGTACGCGACAGGGGTACTATGGCTACACCTTC. It is translated as CASSTRQGYYGYTF.